The 32 T cell receptor beta chains below were found in one sample sequenced in a study of identical twins. A single record per CDR3 protein comes from TCRdb applying MiXCR to the 5' RACE reads. The data show under 1 million distinct CDR3 sequences, around 12% seen once. These records were also assigned to another study, of yellow fever vaccine responses in identical twins.

The sequenced material came from PBMCs. These receptor sequences come from a woman between 18 and 30 years old in good health.

The rearrangement joins TRBV29-1 to TRBJ1-1; D uncertain. In germline, CDR1 is SQVTM, CDR2 ANQGSEA. This CDR3 is 13 amino acids long. The V end lost 4 bases, the J end lost 4 bases, and 13 bases lay between the germline ends. The CDR3: CSVGEAVGTEAFF. CDR3 DNA: TGCAGCGTTGGTGAAGCGGTCGGCACTGAAGCTTTCTTT.

CDR3 region: CASSYDRAGNQPQHF. CDR3 nucleotides: TGTGCCAGCAGCTATGACAGGGCTGGCAATCAGCCCCAGCATTTT. The genes are TRBV6-5 and TRBJ1-5, with 7 bases fitting TRBD1. CDR1 is MNHEY, CDR2 SVGAGI, per germline. This CDR3 contains 15 residues. V was clipped by 6 bases and J by 2 bases; unmatched bases: 7.

The sample holds many counts of this clonotype. This chain connects TRBV24-1 to TRBJ2-5; 14 nucleotides line up with TRBD2. Germline V gives CDR1 KGHDR, CDR2 SFDVKD. The CDR3 has 15 residues. V dropped 7 bases and J dropped 7; count of bases not matched to a gene: 7. The CDR3 bases are TGTGCCACCAGGGCCGGGACTAGCGGGAGTGGGACCCAGTACTTC. The encoded protein is CATRAGTSGSGTQYF.

This clonotype came up a few times. The chain links TRBV20-1 to TRBJ2-1, with 14 bases aligning to TRBD2. V lost 0 bases and J lost 3; bases outside the gene matches: 7. CDR1 DFQATT and CDR2 SNEGSKA come from the germline V gene (reference sequence). The length of the CDR3 is 18 residues. CDR3 residues: CSARDRLGLAGVYNEQFF. As DNA, the CDR3 is TGCAGTGCTAGAGATCGCCTGGGACTAGCGGGAGTCTACAATGAGCAGTTCTTC.

The J gene is TRBJ2-2, the V gene TRBV12-3 or TRBV12-4; 7 nucleotides agree with TRBD2. J was trimmed by 6 bases and V by 5 bases; bases with no gene match: 9. This CDR3 region has 15 residues. CDR3 sequence (DNA): TGTGCCAGCAGTCCCCCGGGAGGTCGACCCGGGGAGCTGTTTTTT. This gives the protein CASSPPGGRPGELFF.

This clonotype was seen only once. The chain uses TRBV6-1 and TRBJ2-7; TRBD2 might be the D (5 bases). The CDR3 length is 14 residues. V lost 7 bases and J lost 2, with 15 bases in between. Germline CDR1 reads MNHNS; CDR2 reads SASEGT. The CDR3 loop is CASTGIFGPYEQYF. DNA for the CDR3: TGTGCCAGCACCGGGATCTTCGGTCCCTACGAGCAGTACTTC.

The chain carries TRBV9 and TRBJ2-1; D not certain. V dropped 5 bases and J dropped 7 bases, with 13 bases sitting between them. The CDR3 is made up of 13 amino acids. Germline V gives CDR1 SGDLS, CDR2 YYNGEE. The CDR3 protein is CASSDLSRNEQFF. In DNA form, the CDR3 reads TGTGCCAGCAGTGACCTTTCCCGAAATGAGCAGTTCTTC.

This clonotype was seen many times. The J gene is TRBJ2-5, the V gene TRBV20-1, with D unclear. V lost 4 bases and J lost 4, with 4 bases in between. Germline lookup yields CDR1 DFQATT and CDR2 SNEGSKA (reference sequence). CDR3 length: 10 amino acids. The CDR3 nucleotides read TGCAGTGCTATCCGAGAGACCCAGTACTTC. Encoded protein: CSAIRETQYF.

This clonotype was seen only a few times. The rearrangement joins TRBV5-1 to TRBJ2-5; maybe TRBD2 (5 bases). This CDR3 has 20 residues. Germline values: CDR1 SGHRS, CDR2 YFSETQ. V gave up 4 bases and J gave up 5 bases, with 33 bases separating them. CDR3 region: CASSRPLSSPPKELGETQYF. The CDR3 DNA reads TGCGCCAGCAGCCGGCCCCTATCAAGCCCCCCAAAAGAACTAGGGGAGACCCAGTACTTC.

This clonotype came up a few times. The chain carries TRBV15 and TRBJ2-6; D call uncertain. The CDR3 is 15 residues long. V lost 0 bases, J lost 1 base, and 4 bases lay in between. Germline V gives CDR1 LNHNV, CDR2 YYDKDF (reference sequence). Here the CDR3 DNA reads TGTGCCACCAGCAGAGATACTTCTGGGGCCAACGTCCTGACTTTC. Encoded protein: CATSRDTSGANVLTF.

The chain has TRBV5-1 and TRBJ1-1; perhaps TRBD1 as D (6 bases). The CDR3 has 15 amino acids. V was cut by 1 base and J by 1 base, with 11 bases left in between. Germline CDR1 reads SGHRS; CDR2 reads YFSETQ. The CDR3 bases are TGCGCCAGCAGCTTGATAGGACAGCAGAACACTGAAGCTTTCTTT. Translated, it gives CASSLIGQQNTEAFF.

V is TRBV9 and J is TRBJ2-1; 9 bases align to TRBD1. Per germline, CDR1 SGDLS and CDR2 YYNGEE. This CDR3 comprises 16 residues. Trimming removed 0 bases from V and 5 bases from J; junction bases left unmatched: 6. CDR3 sequence reads: CASSVGGTGCNNEQFF. In nucleotides, the CDR3 is TGTGCCAGCAGCGTAGGAGGGACAGGGTGTAACAATGAGCAGTTCTTC.

This clonotype was observed at least ten times. The chain recombines TRBV5-1 with TRBJ2-3, with 9 positions matching TRBD2. This CDR3 is built from 17 residues. The V segment lost 7 bases and the J segment 5 bases; nucleotides outside the gene matches: 17. Germline-derived CDR1 and CDR2 are SGHRS and YFSETQ. The CDR3 bases are TGCGCCAGCTCTCTGGGATTCTTAGCGGGAGTGGAAGATACGCAGTATTTT. Translation gives CASSLGFLAGVEDTQYF.

This clonotype was observed many times. CDR3 in DNA: TGTGCCAGCGGCAACCCCCAGGGATTCTCTGGAAACACCATATATTTT. Its translation: CASGNPQGFSGNTIYF. The rearrangement uses TRBV12-3 or TRBV12-4 and TRBJ1-3; TRBD1 is a possible D gene (5 bases). Trimming pared 8 bases from V and 0 bases from J, leaving 17 bases between. CDR3 size: 16 residues.

J is TRBJ2-7 and V is TRBV28; 9 positions agree with TRBD2. Germline CDR1 and CDR2: MDHEN and SYDVKM. With V trimmed by 6 bases and J by 0 bases, 9 bases remained unmatched. The CDR3 runs 16 residues. CDR3 bases: TGTGCCAGCAGCCTGTCCCGGACTAGCGTCTCCTACGAGCAGTACTTC. It yields the protein CASSLSRTSVSYEQYF.

The table lists this clonotype with many counts. This chain uses TRBV29-1 with TRBJ2-7, with TRBD2 matching 12 bases. The V segment lost 4 bases and the J segment 5 bases; nucleotides outside the gene matches: 3. This CDR3 has 13 residues. Looked up from germline, CDR1 is SQVTM and CDR2 is ANQGSEA. CDR3 sequence: CSVVTSGSHEQYF. CDR3 nucleotides: TGCAGCGTTGTGACTAGCGGGAGTCACGAGCAGTACTTC.

This clonotype turned up a few times. The genes are TRBV11-2 and TRBJ2-2; TRBD2 agrees at 13 bases. This CDR3 has 19 residues. Germline loops: CDR1 SGHAT, CDR2 FQNNGV. V lost 5 bases, J lost 0 bases, and 9 bases stayed unmatched. CDR3 DNA: TGTGCCAGCAGCCTCCGACGGACTAGCGGGGGAACGAACACCGGGGAGCTGTTTTTT. It specifies CASSLRRTSGGTNTGELFF.

This clonotype has a count of ten or more. The genes are TRBV20-1 and TRBJ2-1; tentatively, D is TRBD2 (6 bases). The CDR3 is 16 residues long. V was shortened by 3 bases and J by 0 bases, with 15 bases between the two germline ends. Germline V gene sequence: CDR1 DFQATT, CDR2 SNEGSKA (reference sequence). The CDR3 DNA is TGCAGTGCTAGCAGGAGGGGCGGAATCTCCTACAATGAGCAGTTCTTC. Translating it yields CSASRRGGISYNEQFF.

This clonotype showed up just a few times. CDR3 DNA sequence: TGTGCCAGCAGCTTAGGTGCCGGGACAGTTGGATCCTACGAGCAGTACTTC. Amino acids: CASSLGAGTVGSYEQYF. This chain connects TRBV7-8 to TRBJ2-7; 7 bases map to TRBD1. Germline lookup yields CDR1 SGHVS and CDR2 FQNEAQ. V shed 1 base, J shed 1 base, and the junction held 10 bases outside the gene matches. The CDR3 loop spans 17 amino acids.

V gene TRBV10-3 combines with J gene TRBJ2-1, with 8 nucleotides matching TRBD2. This CDR3 comprises 18 residues. The V gene end was trimmed by 1 base and the J gene end by 0 bases; junction bases not matched to a gene: 8. Germline V lookup: CDR1 ENHRY, CDR2 SYGVKD. The CDR3 DNA is TGTGCCATCAGTGAGTTTGGCGGGGGGCTAAACTCCTACAATGAGCAGTTCTTC. Its protein is CAISEFGGGLNSYNEQFF.

This clonotype has a count of ten or more. CDR3 sequence: CASSTGTSSTNEQFF. CDR3 DNA: TGCGCCAGCAGCACCGGGACTAGCAGTACCAATGAGCAGTTCTTC. The chain combines TRBV5-1 with TRBJ2-1, with 9 bases lining up with TRBD2. V shed 4 bases, J shed 6 bases, and the junction held 8 bases outside the gene matches. This CDR3 region has 15 residues. From germline, CDR1 is SGHRS and CDR2 YFSETQ.

There are a few counts of this clonotype. This chain joins TRBV7-9 and TRBJ2-7; perhaps D is TRBD1 or TRBD2 (5 bases each). This CDR3 is 15 amino acids long. Per germline, CDR1 SEHNR and CDR2 FQNEAQ (reference sequence). V lost 2 bases and J 3 bases, leaving 14 bases between the germline ends. CDR3 nucleotides: TGTGCCAGCAGCTTAAAGTCTGAGGGACGCTACGAGCAGTACTTC. Translated, it gives CASSLKSEGRYEQYF.

In its sample, this clonotype was seen a few times. The genes are TRBV6-2 or TRBV6-3 and TRBJ2-5; TRBD2 agrees at 11 bases. CDR1 and CDR2 (germline): MNHEY, SVGEGT. V was clipped by 7 bases and J by 8 bases; unmatched bases: 12. The CDR3 covers 15 residues. The CDR3, as DNA: TGTGCCAGCACCCTGGGGACTAGCGGTGGAAGAACCCAGTACTTC. Its protein is CASTLGTSGGRTQYF.

This clonotype came up many times. The chain carries TRBV27 and TRBJ2-3; unclear D gene. The CDR3 contains 16 residues. The V end lost 4 bases, the J end lost 6 bases, and 20 bases lay between the germline ends. Germline CDR1 MNHEY, CDR2 SMNVEV (reference sequence). Written as DNA, the CDR3 is TGTGCCAGCAGTTGGTCCCAGGCTTATCCTTGGGATACGCAGTATTTT. This codes for CASSWSQAYPWDTQYF.

The chain recombines TRBV29-1 with TRBJ2-1; 9 nucleotides match TRBD2. This CDR3 has 14 residues. The J segment lost 6 bases and the V segment lost 2 bases, leaving 5 bases of the junction unmatched. Germline V gene lookup returns CDR1 SQVTM and CDR2 ANQGSEA. The CDR3 sequence is CSVERTSVFNEQFF. DNA for the CDR3: TGCAGCGTTGAACGGACTAGCGTCTTCAATGAGCAGTTCTTC.

This clonotype was seen only a few times. The chain couples TRBV9 to TRBJ2-3; D might be TRBD1 or TRBD2, each matching 5 bases. Germline-derived CDR1 and CDR2 are SGDLS and YYNGEE. V lost 0 bases and J lost 11, with 10 bases in between. This CDR3 contains 12 residues. As DNA, the CDR3 is TGTGCCAGCAGCGTAGGGGACGAGAAGCAGTATTTT. Protein sequence: CASSVGDEKQYF.

This clonotype was recorded many times. This chain joins TRBV10-2 and TRBJ2-1, with a weak D call TRBD1 (6 bases). Looked up from germline, CDR1 is WSHSY and CDR2 is SAAADI. The V end lost 6 bases, the J end lost 12 bases, and 15 bases lay between the germline ends. The CDR3 extends over 12 amino acids. CDR3 DNA: TGCGCCAGCAGATTACAGGGTATGGGGCAGTTCTTC. Translation: CASRLQGMGQFF.

This clonotype has only a few counts. V and J are TRBV6-2 or TRBV6-3 and TRBJ2-1; the match to TRBD2 covers 7 bases. In germline, CDR1 is MNHEY, CDR2 SVGEGT. With V trimmed by 2 bases and J by 9 bases, 28 bases remained unmatched. The CDR3 totals 21 residues. CDR3 region: CASSYTPKFQRDGGPRGEQFF. The CDR3, as DNA: TGTGCCAGCAGTTACACCCCCAAATTTCAGCGGGACGGCGGACCGAGGGGTGAGCAGTTCTTC.

This clonotype was seen only a few times. The CDR3 loop is CASSQIDRTDDEQFF. DNA of the CDR3: TGTGCCAGCAGCCAAATTGACCGGACGGACGATGAGCAGTTCTTC. This sequence joins TRBV14 and TRBJ2-1, with D unresolved. Trimming took 2 bases from V and 8 from J, leaving 16 bases between them. Germline CDR1 SGHDN, CDR2 FVKESK. The CDR3 has 15 residues.

The chain has TRBV4-1 and TRBJ2-7; D is unclear. There are 14 residues in the CDR3. CDR1 and CDR2 from the germline V gene are MGHRA and YSYEKL. V dropped 0 bases and J dropped 6 bases, with 12 bases sitting between them. CDR3 residues: CASSQDTRTGEQYV. The CDR3 nucleotides read TGCGCCAGCAGCCAAGATACCAGAACGGGCGAGCAGTACGTC.

This clonotype was detected only a few times. J is TRBJ2-2 and V is TRBV27, with 7 bases identical to TRBD1. V trimming: 8 bases; J trimming: 0 bases; junction bases outside the gene matches: 6. Germline CDR1 is MNHEY and CDR2 is SMNVEV (reference sequence). The CDR3 contains 15 residues. The CDR3 sequence: CASRDRNANTGELFF. CDR3 bases: TGTGCCAGCCGGGACAGAAACGCGAACACCGGGGAGCTGTTTTTT.

This clonotype was observed a few times. The chain joins TRBV15 to TRBJ2-7; D remains unclear. V was cut by 0 bases and J by 3 bases, with 6 bases left in between. Germline V gene lookup returns CDR1 LNHNV and CDR2 YYDKDF (reference sequence). The CDR3 has 13 amino acids. Here the CDR3 DNA reads TGTGCCACCAGCAGAGATCCCCTCTACGAGCAGTACTTC. Its translation is CATSRDPLYEQYF.